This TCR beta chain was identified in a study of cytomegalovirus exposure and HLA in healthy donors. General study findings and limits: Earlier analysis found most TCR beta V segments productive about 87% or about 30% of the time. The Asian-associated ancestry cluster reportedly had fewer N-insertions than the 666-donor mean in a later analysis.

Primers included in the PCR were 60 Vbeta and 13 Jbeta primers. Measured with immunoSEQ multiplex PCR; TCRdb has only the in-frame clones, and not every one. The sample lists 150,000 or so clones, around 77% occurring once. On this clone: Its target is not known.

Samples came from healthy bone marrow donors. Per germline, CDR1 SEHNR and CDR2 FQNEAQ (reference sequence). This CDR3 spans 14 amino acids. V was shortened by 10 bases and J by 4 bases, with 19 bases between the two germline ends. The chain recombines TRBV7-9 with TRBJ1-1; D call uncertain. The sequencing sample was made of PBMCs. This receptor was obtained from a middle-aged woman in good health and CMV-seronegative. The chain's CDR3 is CATDGRFDGTEAFF. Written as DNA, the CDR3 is TGTGCCACTGATGGGAGGTTCGATGGCACTGAAGCTTTCTTT.